This T cell receptor (beta chain) originates from a study of CXCR3-negative and CXCR3-positive naive CD8 T cells. Across the whole study: Each library held about 1.5 +/- 0.3 million TRB reads, about 140 million in total.

Germline V lookup: CDR1 SGHTA, CDR2 FQGTGA. The CDR3 is 14 residues long. The libraries of TRB cDNA were constructed through 5' RACE using UMI labels. TCRdb re-called the 5' RACE reads; one entry per CDR3 protein, DNA not given. The sample's table shows some 40,000 distinct CDR3 sequences. Study-wide results and limits: Naive CXCR3-positive and CXCR3-negative cells shared TRBV-TRBJ usage; memory cells diverged.

Concerning this clonotype: The antigen is not known.

The clonotype was recovered from a human donor in good health. Some clones in this sample may be carry-over from other donors' samples. What was sequenced was memory CD8+ T cells from blood. This chain links TRBV7-3 with TRBJ2-2; TCRdb designates TRBD1, a call that cannot be tested without DNA. CDR3 protein: CASARGFGAGELFF.